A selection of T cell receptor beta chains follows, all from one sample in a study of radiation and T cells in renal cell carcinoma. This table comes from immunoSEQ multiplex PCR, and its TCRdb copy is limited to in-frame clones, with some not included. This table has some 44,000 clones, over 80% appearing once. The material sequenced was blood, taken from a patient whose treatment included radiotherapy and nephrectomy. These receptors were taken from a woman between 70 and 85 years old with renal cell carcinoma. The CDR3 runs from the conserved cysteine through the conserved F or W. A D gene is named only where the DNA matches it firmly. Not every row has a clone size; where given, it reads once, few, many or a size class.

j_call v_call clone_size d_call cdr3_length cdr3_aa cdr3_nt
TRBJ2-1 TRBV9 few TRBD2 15 CASSSKASGWNEQFF TGTGCCAGCAGCTCGAAGGCTAGCGGGTGGAATGAGCAGTTCTTC
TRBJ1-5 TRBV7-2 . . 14 CASSPAPWVQPQHF TGTGCCAGCAGTCCAGCCCCGTGGGTCCAGCCCCAGCATTTT
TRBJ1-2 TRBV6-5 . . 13 CASSPGPIYGYTF TGTGCCAGCAGTCCAGGGCCGATCTATGGCTACACCTTC
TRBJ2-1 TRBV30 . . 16 CAWTLQGTSRYNEQFF TGTGCCTGGACCCTCCAGGGGACATCCAGATACAATGAGCAGTTCTTC
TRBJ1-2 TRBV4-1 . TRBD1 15 CASSQEDRGRAGYTF TGCGCCAGCAGCCAAGAGGACAGGGGGAGAGCTGGCTACACCTTC
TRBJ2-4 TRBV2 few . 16 CASSKGGGTAKNIQYF TGTGCCAGCAGCAAGGGAGGAGGGACGGCCAAAAACATTCAGTACTTC
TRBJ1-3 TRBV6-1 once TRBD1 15 CASSEEDRGGNTIYF TGTGCCAGCAGTGAAGAGGACAGGGGTGGAAACACCATATATTTT
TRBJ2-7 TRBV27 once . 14 CASSWSGSSYEQYF TGTGCCAGCAGTTGGTCAGGCTCCTCCTACGAGCAGTACTTC
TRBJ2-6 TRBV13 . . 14 CASSSRAGANVLTF TGTGCCAGCAGCTCCCGGGCTGGGGCCAACGTCCTGACTTTC
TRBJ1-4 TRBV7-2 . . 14 CASSSQATNEKLFF TGTGCCAGCAGTTCTCAGGCAACTAATGAAAAACTGTTTTTT
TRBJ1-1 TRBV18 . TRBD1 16 CASSSAGTGGNTEAFF TGTGCCAGCTCATCCGCCGGGACAGGGGGGAACACTGAAGCTTTCTTT
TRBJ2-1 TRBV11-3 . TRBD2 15 CASSLGLAGEVEQFF TGTGCCAGCAGCTTAGGGCTAGCGGGGGAAGTTGAGCAGTTCTTC
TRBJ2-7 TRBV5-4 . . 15 CASSLRGVGGHEQYF TGTGCCAGCAGCTTGCGAGGGGTTGGCGGCCACGAGCAGTACTTC
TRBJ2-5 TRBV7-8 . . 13 CASSWSGPETQYF TGTGCCAGCAGCTGGAGCGGCCCAGAGACCCAGTACTTC
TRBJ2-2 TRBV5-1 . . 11 CASSLLGELFF TGCGCCAGCAGCCTGTTAGGGGAGCTGTTTTTT
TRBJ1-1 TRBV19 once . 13 CASRGDGGTEAFF TGTGCCAGTAGGGGGGACGGGGGGACTGAAGCTTTCTTT
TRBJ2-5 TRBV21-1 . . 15 CASSKENGRGETQYF TGTGCCAGCAGCAAAGAAAACGGAAGAGGGGAGACCCAGTACTTC
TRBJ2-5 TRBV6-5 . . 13 CASRPGRRETQYF TGTGCCAGCAGACCCGGCAGGCGAGAGACCCAGTACTTC
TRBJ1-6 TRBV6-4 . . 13 CASSEIRDSPLHF TGTGCCAGCAGTGAGATACGCGATTCACCCCTCCACTTT
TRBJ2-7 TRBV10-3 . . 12 CAISEGGYEQYF TGTGCCATCAGTGAAGGGGGTTACGAGCAGTACTTC
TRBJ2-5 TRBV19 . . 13 CASSVGVGETQYF TGTGCCAGTAGTGTAGGAGTAGGGGAGACCCAGTACTTC
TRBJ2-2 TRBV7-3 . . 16 CASSLTPGGNTGELFF TGTGCCAGCAGCTTAACTCCGGGGGGCAACACCGGGGAGCTGTTTTTT
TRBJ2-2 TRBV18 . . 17 CASSRSRSAGTTGELFF TGTGCCAGCTCACGCTCCCGTTCGGCGGGCACAACCGGGGAGCTGTTTTTT
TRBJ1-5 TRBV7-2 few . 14 CASSPPGANQPQHF TGTGCCAGCAGCCCCCCAGGGGCCAATCAGCCCCAGCATTTT
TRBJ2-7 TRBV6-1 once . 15 CASSELVETSYEQYF TGTGCCAGCAGTGAGCTGGTGGAAACCTCCTACGAGCAGTACTTC
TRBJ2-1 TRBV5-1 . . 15 CASSLGGGPYNEQFF TGCGCCAGCAGCTTGGGCGGGGGCCCCTACAATGAGCAGTTCTTC
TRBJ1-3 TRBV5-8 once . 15 CASSPEGVSGNTIYF TGTGCCAGCAGCCCCGAGGGAGTCTCTGGAAACACCATATATTTT
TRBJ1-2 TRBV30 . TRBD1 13 CAWSHGQGGGYTF TGTGCCTGGAGTCATGGACAGGGAGGTGGCTACACCTTC
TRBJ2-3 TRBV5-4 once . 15 CASSQRAGRTDTQYF TGTGCCAGCAGCCAGAGGGCAGGACGCACAGATACGCAGTATTTT
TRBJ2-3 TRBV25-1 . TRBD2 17 CASIGTSGGAWADTQYF TGTGCCAGCATCGGGACTAGCGGGGGGGCATGGGCAGATACGCAGTATTTT
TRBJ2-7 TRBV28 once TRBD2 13 CASTPSGGYEQYF TGTGCCAGCACCCCCTCGGGGGGATACGAGCAGTACTTC
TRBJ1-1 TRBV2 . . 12 CASSETDGEAFF TGTGCCAGCAGTGAGACAGATGGGGAAGCTTTCTTT
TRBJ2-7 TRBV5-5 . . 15 CASSPQIQVWDEQYF TGTGCCAGCAGCCCTCAAATACAGGTCTGGGACGAGCAGTACTTC
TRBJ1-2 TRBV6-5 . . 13 CASSPQAYHGYTF TGTGCCAGCAGTCCACAGGCATATCATGGCTACACCTTC
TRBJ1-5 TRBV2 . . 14 CASRDDRENQPQHF TGTGCCAGCAGGGACGATAGGGAAAATCAGCCCCAGCATTTT
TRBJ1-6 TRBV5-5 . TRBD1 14 CASSRQGKDSPLHF TGTGCCAGCAGTCGACAGGGGAAGGATTCACCCCTCCACTTT
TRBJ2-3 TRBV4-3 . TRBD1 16 CASSQDMDRGLVAQYF TGCGCCAGCAGCCAAGATATGGACAGGGGGTTAGTCGCGCAGTATTTT
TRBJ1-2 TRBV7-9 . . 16 CASSDTGTSTNYGYTF TGTGCCAGCAGCGATACCGGGACAAGTACTAACTATGGCTACACCTTC
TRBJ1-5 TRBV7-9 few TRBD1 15 CASSWGTGGNQPQHF TGTGCCAGCAGCTGGGGGACAGGAGGCAATCAGCCCCAGCATTTT
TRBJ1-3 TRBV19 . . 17 CASSDPRGRVVANTIYF TGTGCCAGTAGTGATCCCAGAGGGCGAGTGGTAGCGAACACCATATATTTT
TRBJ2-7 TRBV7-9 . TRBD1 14 CASRGQGAPYEQYF TGTGCCAGCAGGGGACAGGGGGCCCCCTACGAGCAGTACTTC
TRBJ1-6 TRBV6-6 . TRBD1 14 CASSLQGESSPLHF TGTGCCAGCAGTTTACAGGGGGAGAGTTCACCCCTCCACTTT
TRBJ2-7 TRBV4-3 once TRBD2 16 CASSQGRTSVSYEQYF TGCGCCAGCAGCCAAGGAAGGACTAGCGTTTCCTACGAGCAGTACTTC
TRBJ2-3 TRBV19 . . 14 CASSEGGGTDTQYF TGTGCCAGTAGTGAGGGTGGCGGCACAGATACGCAGTATTTT
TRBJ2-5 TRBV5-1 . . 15 CASSLGLMEEETQYF TGCGCCAGCAGCCTGGGACTTATGGAGGAAGAGACCCAGTACTTC
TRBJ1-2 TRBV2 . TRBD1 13 CATEPTGNYGYTF TGTGCCACTGAACCGACAGGGAACTATGGCTACACCTTC
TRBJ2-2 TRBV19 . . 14 CASKGGRNTGELFF TGTGCCAGTAAAGGGGGTCGGAACACCGGGGAGCTGTTTTTT
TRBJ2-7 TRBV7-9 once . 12 CASSLSSYEQYF TGTGCCAGCAGCTTATCGTCCTACGAGCAGTACTTC
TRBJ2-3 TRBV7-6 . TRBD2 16 CASSFGAGGHTDTQYF TGTGCCAGCAGCTTCGGGGCGGGGGGGCATACAGATACGCAGTATTTT
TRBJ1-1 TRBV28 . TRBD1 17 CASSLSGGTGSNTEAFF TGTGCCAGCAGTTTATCAGGGGGCACAGGATCCAACACTGAAGCTTTCTTT
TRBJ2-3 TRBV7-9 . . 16 CASSTGGLRRTDTQYF TGTGCCAGCAGTACAGGAGGGCTACGGCGCACAGATACGCAGTATTTT
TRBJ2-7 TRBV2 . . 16 CASSEGKVTFSYEQYF TGTGCCAGCAGTGAAGGAAAGGTCACCTTCTCCTACGAGCAGTACTTC
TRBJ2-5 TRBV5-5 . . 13 CASSLSYLETQYF TGTGCCAGCAGCTTGTCCTACTTAGAGACCCAGTACTTC
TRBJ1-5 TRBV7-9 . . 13 CASSLRLEQPQHF TGTGCCAGCAGCTTAAGGTTGGAACAGCCCCAGCATTTT
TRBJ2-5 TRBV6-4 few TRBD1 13 CASSPGQGGTQYF TGTGCCAGCAGTCCGGGACAGGGAGGGACCCAGTACTTC
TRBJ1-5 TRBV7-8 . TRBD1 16 CASSLGQGGGNQPQHF TGTGCCAGCAGCTTAGGACAGGGTGGCGGCAATCAGCCCCAGCATTTT
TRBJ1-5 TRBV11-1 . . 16 CASSLARRTGEGPQHF TGTGCCAGCAGCTTAGCGCGCAGGACCGGAGAGGGGCCCCAGCATTTT